The 14 T cell receptor beta chains below were found in one sample sequenced in a study of beta chain features in type 1 diabetes. Whole-study results and caveats: Patients with Type 1 diabetes showed moderately but significantly shorter TCRB CDR3s in all four CD4+ subsets.

The antigens these receptors bind are not known. The isolated RNA, all of it, was reverse transcribed, so expressed TCRB transcripts were what got sequenced. Clones were read by immunoSEQ multiplex PCR, and TCRdb kept only the in-frame ones, dropping some. The sample has more than 300,000 clones; 10% to 15% are singletons. Sequenced material: naive CD4+ T cells from blood. Source of these receptors: a woman aged 18-29 years with type 1 diabetes.

The sample holds a few counts of this clone. V and J are TRBV7-9 and TRBJ2-7; no clear D gene. Germline V CDR1 and CDR2: SEHNR, FQNEAQ (reference sequence). V dropped 5 bases and J dropped 6 bases, with 11 bases sitting between them. This CDR3 is built from 12 residues. In DNA form, the CDR3 reads TGTGCCAGCAGCGCCGGTTGGTTCGAGCAGTACTTC. Residues: CASSAGWFEQYF.

This clone was picked up a small number of times. The rearrangement uses TRBV7-8 and TRBJ2-1; maybe TRBD2 (6 bases). V lost 4 bases, J lost 7 bases, and 17 bases lay in between. Germline lookup yields CDR1 SGHVS and CDR2 FQNEAQ. This CDR3 has 15 amino acids. The CDR3 sequence is CASSSRLGRLNEQFF. The CDR3 nucleotides read TGTGCCAGCAGCTCTAGACTAGGACGTTTAAATGAGCAGTTCTTC. Full variable domain (outside the CDR3, taken from reference TRBV7-8 and TRBJ2-1): GAGVSQSPRYKVAKRGQDVALRCDPISGHVSLFWYQQALGQGPEFLTYFQNEAQLDKSGLPSDRFFAERPEGSVSTLKIQRTQQEDSAVYLCASSSRLGRLNEQFFGPGTRLTVL.

The chain couples TRBV9 to TRBJ2-7, with D possibly matching TRBD1 (5 bases). The CDR3 runs to 15 residues. Germline V lookup: CDR1 SGDLS, CDR2 YYNGEE. V lost 4 bases, J lost 3 bases, and 17 bases lay in between. This chain's CDR3 is CASSPQTGLNYEQYF. The CDR3 DNA sequence: TGTGCCAGCAGCCCCCAAACAGGTCTCAACTACGAGCAGTACTTC.

The chain carries TRBV28 and TRBJ2-7, with 16 nucleotides matching TRBD2. CDR1 and CDR2 (germline): MDHEN, SYDVKM. Trimming cost V 3 bases and J 1 base; bases outside gene matches: 0. The CDR3 is made up of 16 amino acids. The CDR3 spells CASSLGLAGGSYEQYF. The CDR3 nucleotides read TGTGCCAGCAGTTTGGGACTAGCGGGAGGGTCCTACGAGCAGTACTTC.

The chain employs TRBV30 and TRBJ1-2; TRBD1 might be the D (5 bases). V gave up 6 bases and J gave up 1 base, with 27 bases separating them. CDR1 is GTSNPN and CDR2 is SVGIG in the germline V gene (reference sequence). The CDR3 runs 18 residues. CDR3 nucleotide sequence: TGTGCCTGCCCCAGGGCCATAACCGCACAGTGGGGTAACTATGGCTACACCTTC. Translation: CACPRAITAQWGNYGYTF. The variable domain in full, with the rest retrieved from reference TRBV30 and TRBJ1-2, is SQTIHQWPATLVQPVGSPLSLECTVEGTSNPNLYWYRQAAGRGLQLLFYSVGIGQISSEVPQNLSASRPQDRQFILSSKKLLLSDSGFYLCACPRAITAQWGNYGYTFGSGTRLTVV.

This clone appeared a few times. Other DNA sequences in this sample translate to the same CDR3. The chain has TRBV19 and TRBJ2-5; D is uncertain. Trimming removed 8 bases at V and 1 base at J, with 8 bases between. The CDR3 spans 12 residues. Per germline, CDR1 LNHDA and CDR2 SQIVND (reference sequence). Here the CDR3 reads CASSRTQETQYF. CDR3 in DNA: TGTGCCAGTTCGCGAACCCAAGAGACCCAGTACTTC.

This sequence joins TRBV5-4 and TRBJ2-7; 7 nucleotides agree with TRBD2. Germline assignment: CDR1 SGHNT and CDR2 YYREEE (reference sequence). The CDR3 is 14 residues long. Trimming removed 0 bases from V and 5 bases from J; junction bases left unmatched: 5. CDR3 sequence reads: CASSLVGGNHEQYF. As DNA, the CDR3 is TGTGCCAGCAGCTTGGTGGGAGGGAATCACGAGCAGTACTTC.

This clone has a handful of counts. The CDR3 DNA reads as TGTGCCAGCAGCCAAGTAGCGGGGGACACAGATACGCAGTATTTT. Residues: CASSQVAGDTDTQYF. J is TRBJ2-3 and V is TRBV7-3, with 9 positions matching TRBD2. J lost 2 bases, V lost 5 bases, and 5 bases had no gene match. This CDR3 has 15 residues. Germline V gives CDR1 SGHTA, CDR2 FQGTGA.

This clone was detected only a few times. The rearrangement links TRBV25-1 to TRBJ2-7; weak D call: TRBD2 (6 bases). Germline lookup yields CDR1 MGHDK and CDR2 SYGVNS. V shed 3 bases and J shed 6 bases, with 18 bases lying between them. The CDR3 loop spans 15 amino acids. The CDR3 reads CASSDGSATRREQYF. The CDR3 DNA sequence: TGTGCCAGCAGTGACGGGAGCGCCACCCGGCGCGAGCAGTACTTC.

In its sample, this clone was seen a few times. This chain joins TRBV5-1 and TRBJ1-1; tentatively, D is TRBD1 (5 bases). The V end lost 3 bases, the J end lost 2 bases, and 11 bases lay between the germline ends. Germline V lookup: CDR1 SGHRS, CDR2 YFSETQ. The CDR3 spans 14 residues. Here the CDR3 reads CASSSGGGNTEAFF. CDR3 bases: TGCGCCAGCAGCTCGGGGGGGGGAAACACTGAAGCTTTCTTT.

This clone was observed a few times. J is TRBJ2-5 and V is TRBV7-2; 7 nucleotides align to TRBD1. The CDR3 runs to 14 residues. The germline CDR1 and CDR2 sequences are SGHTA and FQGNSA. The ends lost 5 bases at V and 1 base at J; junction bases unmatched: 4. The CDR3 nucleotides are TGTGCCAGCAGCGTCGACAGGGCCCAAGAGACCCAGTACTTC. Protein sequence: CASSVDRAQETQYF.

The chain joins TRBV27 to TRBJ1-5, with D uncertain. Trimming left V 6 bases short and J 2 bases short, with 5 bases between. This CDR3 has 12 residues. Germline-derived CDR1 and CDR2 are MNHEY and SMNVEV (reference sequence). The CDR3 sequence is CASSPRNQPQHF. The CDR3 nucleotides read TGTGCCAGCAGCCCTCGCAATCAGCCCCAGCATTTT.

This clone was seen a few times. The rearrangement uses TRBV9 and TRBJ1-2; no definite D call. This CDR3 has 15 residues. From germline, CDR1 is SGDLS and CDR2 YYNGEE. V shed 0 bases and J shed 0 bases, with 9 bases lying between them. The chain's CDR3 is CASSVVPEANYGYTF. The CDR3 bases are TGTGCCAGCAGCGTAGTCCCAGAAGCTAACTATGGCTACACCTTC. The full variable domain, rest sourced from reference TRBV9 and TRBJ1-2, is DSGVTQTPKHLITATGQRVTLRCSPRSGDLSVYWYQQSLDQGLQFLIQYYNGEERAKGNILERFSAQQFPDLHSELNLSSLELGDSALYFCASSVVPEANYGYTFGSGTRLTVV.

This clone has only a few counts. This chain connects TRBV4-2 to TRBJ2-7; D gene ambiguous. V gave up 0 bases and J gave up 4 bases, with 10 bases separating them. The CDR3 sequence is 14 residues long. Per germline, CDR1 LGHNA and CDR2 YNFKEQ. CDR3 sequence: CASSQDQQTYEQYF. Written as DNA, the CDR3 is TGTGCCAGCAGCCAAGATCAACAAACGTACGAGCAGTACTTC.